By sample share, the clone carrying this T cell receptor beta chain is medium-sized. These data originate in a study of tumor-infiltrating lymphocytes in oesophageal squamous cell carcinoma. TCRdb reanalysed the PCR reads using MiXCR and keeps one entry per CDR3 protein. The table includes approximately 12,000 distinct CDR3 sequences, roughly 60% detected once. Sequencing was performed on esophageal tumor tissue. This receptor was identified in a male donor with esophageal squamous cell carcinoma.

The CDR3 nucleotides read TGTGCCAGCAGCTTAGGTTTCGGTCCCAATGAGCAGTTCTTC. Its translation is CASSLGFGPNEQFF. The V gene is TRBV7-3, the J gene TRBJ2-1; D remains ambiguous. With 2 bases removed from V and 6 bases from J, the gap between germline ends came to 11 bases. The germline V gene encodes CDR1 SGHTA and CDR2 FQGTGA. This CDR3 spans 14 amino acids.